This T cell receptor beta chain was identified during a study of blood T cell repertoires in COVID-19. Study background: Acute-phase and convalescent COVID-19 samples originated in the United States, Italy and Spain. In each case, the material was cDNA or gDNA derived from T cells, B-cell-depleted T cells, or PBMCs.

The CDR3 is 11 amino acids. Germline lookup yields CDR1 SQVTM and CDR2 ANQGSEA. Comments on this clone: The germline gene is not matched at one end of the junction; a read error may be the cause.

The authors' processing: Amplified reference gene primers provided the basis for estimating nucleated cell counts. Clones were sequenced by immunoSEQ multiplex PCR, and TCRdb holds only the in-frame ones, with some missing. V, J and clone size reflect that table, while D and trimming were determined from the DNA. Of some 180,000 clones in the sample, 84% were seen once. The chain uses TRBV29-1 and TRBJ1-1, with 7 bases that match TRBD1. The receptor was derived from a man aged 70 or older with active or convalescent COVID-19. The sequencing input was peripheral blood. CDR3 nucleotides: TGCAGCGGTGAACAGGGGACGGTCGCTTTCTTT. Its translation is CSGEQGTVAFF.